The 18 T cell receptor beta chains listed next were all sequenced from one sample in a study of blood T cells in healthy people across ages. It was with a sample-barcoded 5' primer and a J-beta primer mix that a second PCR of roughly 6 to 12 cycles was run. One entry per CDR3 protein results from TCRdb running MiXCR on the 5' RACE reads. Of fewer than 700,000 distinct CDR3 sequences listed, less than 45% are singletons. Sequenced material: blood. All receptors derive from a man older than 75 in good health.

This chain connects TRBV20-1 to TRBJ2-1; D is unresolved. Germline CDR1 is DFQATT and CDR2 is SNEGSKA (reference sequence). The germline V and J ends were trimmed by 3 bases and 5 bases, with 11 bases remaining between them. CDR3 size: 13 residues. The DNA of the CDR3 is TGCAGTGCTAGTATCACCTCTAACAATGAGCAGTTCTTC. It codes for CSASITSNNEQFF.

With respect to this clonotype: Relative to the germline gene, one junction end is altered; a read error may explain this. The chain uses TRBV29-1 and TRBJ2-3, with TRBD1 matching 9 bases. Germline V gene lookup returns CDR1 SQVTM and CDR2 ANQGSEA. The CDR3 has 14 residues. In nucleotides, the CDR3 is TGCAGCGTGGGGGGGACAGGGTCGGCAGATGCGCAGTATTTT. It yields the protein CSVGGTGSADAQYF.

This clonotype has only a few counts. The chain has TRBV3-1 and TRBJ2-1; a weak D match, TRBD2 (6 bases). From germline, CDR1 is LGHDT and CDR2 YNNKEL (reference sequence). The CDR3 covers 15 residues. V lost 1 base, J lost 10 bases, and 17 bases lay in between. CDR3 in amino acids: CASSQAQAGGWEQFF. Written as DNA, the CDR3 is TGTGCCAGCAGCCAAGCCCAAGCGGGCGGTTGGGAGCAGTTCTTC.

The chain employs TRBV3-1 and TRBJ1-1; possible D gene TRBD1, 6 bases. Trimming left V 4 bases short and J 5 bases short, with 8 bases between. This CDR3 has 12 residues. Per germline, CDR1 LGHDT and CDR2 YNNKEL (reference sequence). Here the CDR3 DNA reads TGTGCCAGCAGCCGCAGGGGTACTGAAGCTTTCTTT. It translates to CASSRRGTEAFF. Filled out from reference TRBV3-1 and TRBJ1-1, the complete variable domain reads DTAVSQTPKYLVTQMGNDKSIKCEQNLGHDTMYWYKQDSKKFLKIMFSYNNKELIINETVPNRFSPKSPDKAHLNLHINSLELGDSAVYFCASSRRGTEAFFGQGTRLTVV.

The J gene is TRBJ2-5, the V gene TRBV20-1; D is possibly TRBD1 (6 bases). The V gene's germline CDR1 is DFQATT and CDR2 SNEGSKA (reference sequence). Deletions cut 5 bases from V and 2 bases from J, with 12 bases between. CDR3 size: 13 residues. CDR3 residues: CSAHYRGQETQYF. In DNA, the CDR3 is TGCAGTGCTCATTATAGGGGGCAAGAGACCCAGTACTTC.

This clonotype was recorded a few times. The gene calls are TRBV27 and TRBJ2-7; D perhaps matches TRBD1 (6 bases). This CDR3 spans 13 amino acids. Germline-derived CDR1 and CDR2 are MNHEY and SMNVEV (reference sequence). V lost 5 bases and J 2 bases, leaving 10 bases between the germline ends. The CDR3 sequence: CASSRTVPYEQYF. The DNA for the CDR3 is TGTGCCAGCAGTCGGACAGTCCCCTACGAGCAGTACTTC.

In its sample, this clonotype was seen a few times. The chain has TRBV20-1 and TRBJ2-7; D may be TRBD1 (6 bases). The CDR3 extends over 12 amino acids. The germline V gene encodes CDR1 DFQATT and CDR2 SNEGSKA (reference sequence). V gave up 3 bases and J gave up 3 bases, with 9 bases separating them. The chain's CDR3 is CSASYRDYEQYF. The CDR3, as DNA: TGCAGTGCTAGTTACAGGGACTACGAGCAGTACTTC.

The chain joins TRBV6-2 or TRBV6-3 to TRBJ1-6, with 8 positions matching TRBD1. The CDR3 is 16 residues long. Germline V gene lookup returns CDR1 MNHEY and CDR2 SVGEGT. Trimming removed 4 bases from V and 8 bases from J; junction bases left unmatched: 10. CDR3 region: CASSFQTGANDSPLHF. CDR3 sequence (DNA): TGTGCCAGCAGTTTCCAGACAGGGGCGAATGATTCACCCCTCCACTTT.

The gene calls are TRBV6-1 and TRBJ2-3, with D perhaps matching TRBD2 (6 bases). Germline V gene lookup returns CDR1 MNHNS and CDR2 SASEGT. The CDR3 extends over 16 amino acids. Deletions cut 3 bases from V and 2 bases from J, with 15 bases between. CDR3 region: CASSDGRTGVTDTQYF. The CDR3 DNA follows: TGTGCCAGCAGTGATGGAAGGACGGGAGTCACAGATACGCAGTATTTT.

This clonotype has just a few counts. Written as DNA, the CDR3 is TGCAGTGCTGAGCCCTCGACAGTTACCTCACAAGAGACCCAGTACTTC. It yields the protein CSAEPSTVTSQETQYF. J is TRBJ2-5 and V is TRBV20-1, with D tentatively TRBD1 (5 bases). The CDR3 consists of 16 residues. Germline V gives CDR1 DFQATT, CDR2 SNEGSKA (reference sequence). The germline V and J ends were trimmed by 5 bases and 2 bases, with 21 bases remaining between them.

This rearrangement joins TRBV9 to TRBJ2-7; D not resolved. V was cut by 4 bases and J by 3 bases, with 11 bases left in between. This CDR3 is 13 amino acids long. Germline CDR1 SGDLS, CDR2 YYNGEE. The CDR3 protein is CASSPRPNYEQYF. CDR3 DNA: TGTGCCAGCAGCCCTCGACCCAACTACGAGCAGTACTTC.

The chain joins TRBV6-1 to TRBJ2-7, with TRBD1 as a possible D gene (6 bases). V lost 8 bases to trimming and J lost 1 base, with 12 bases between them. This CDR3 has 13 amino acids. Germline values: CDR1 MNHNS, CDR2 SASEGT. CDR3 nucleotides: TGTGCCAGCGCCGGGACAACTTCCTACGAGCAGTACTTC. This encodes CASAGTTSYEQYF.

This clonotype was observed at least ten times. The chain joins TRBV5-5 to TRBJ2-3, with 8 bases fitting TRBD2. The trim removed 4 bases at V and 3 bases at J, leaving 13 bases unmatched. Germline CDR1 SGHKS, CDR2 YYEKEE (reference sequence). This CDR3 is 17 amino acids long. DNA for the CDR3: TGTGCCAGCAGCCCCCCTCTCAGCGGGAGAGCGACAGATACGCAGTATTTT. It codes for CASSPPLSGRATDTQYF.

This clonotype turned up a few times. This chain uses TRBV7-8 with TRBJ2-3, with 7 bases fitting TRBD2. The V and J ends lost 3 bases and 3 bases, in that order; junction bases with no gene match: 6. The CDR3 length is 15 residues. The V gene's germline CDR1 is SGHVS and CDR2 FQNEAQ. DNA of the CDR3: TGTGCCAGCAGCTTTACGGGAGGACGGACAGATACGCAGTATTTT. It translates to CASSFTGGRTDTQYF.

This clonotype was recorded many times. The chain employs TRBV28 and TRBJ1-2, with TRBD1 as a possible D gene (5 bases). The CDR3 consists of 11 residues. Deletions cut 6 bases from V and 6 bases from J, with 8 bases between. CDR1 and CDR2 from the germline V gene are MDHEN and SYDVKM. CDR3 sequence reads: CASRGLDGYTF. For the CDR3, the DNA is TGTGCCAGCAGGGGGCTGGATGGCTACACCTTC.

This clonotype was detected a few times. Here the CDR3 reads CASSFADGSYSYNEQFF. In nucleotides, the CDR3 is TGTGCCAGCAGCTTCGCCGACGGAAGTTACTCCTACAATGAGCAGTTCTTC. The chain is built from TRBV11-1 and TRBJ2-1; D is unclear. CDR3 length equals 17 residues. The germline gives CDR1 SGHAT, CDR2 FQDESV (reference sequence). V lost 3 bases and J lost 0, with 15 bases in between.

This clonotype was counted ten times or more. The CDR3 DNA sequence: TGCAGCGTCGCCGGGACTAGCAGTATCTATGAGCAGTTCTTC. It encodes CSVAGTSSIYEQFF. The V gene is TRBV29-1, the J gene TRBJ2-1, with TRBD2 matching over 9 bases. The trim removed 6 bases at V and 8 bases at J, leaving 11 bases unmatched. Germline V gene sequence: CDR1 SQVTM, CDR2 ANQGSEA. The CDR3 loop spans 14 amino acids.

This clonotype appeared a few times. The chain joins TRBV6-1 to TRBJ2-7, with D perhaps TRBD1 (6 bases). The V gene's germline CDR1 is MNHNS and CDR2 SASEGT. The CDR3 covers 13 residues. Trimming took off 6 bases at V and 2 bases at J, with 11 bases between the two ends. CDR3 bases: TGTGCCAGCAGGGACAGTGCTGCCTACGAGCAGTACTTC. Its protein is CASRDSAAYEQYF.